The 18 T cell receptor beta chains given below trace back to one sample, sequenced in a study of identical twins. MiXCR, applied by TCRdb to the 5' RACE reads, yields one record per CDR3 protein. Here the sample spans about 530,000 distinct CDR3 sequences, approximately 20% being singletons. This sample was shared with a second study, whose subject was yellow fever vaccine responses in identical twins.

The source material was CD4+ T cells sorted from blood. Receptors originate from a woman aged 18-29 years in good health.

The V call is TRBV5-1, the J call TRBJ2-2, with D tentatively TRBD2 (5 bases). The CDR3 has 14 amino acids. V lost 4 bases and J lost 4, with 11 bases in between. Germline-derived CDR1 and CDR2 are SGHRS and YFSETQ. The CDR3 bases are TGCGCCAGCAGCAACCACCGGGGCACCGGGGAGCTGTTTTTT. It specifies CASSNHRGTGELFF. The whole variable domain, remainder taken from reference TRBV5-1 and TRBJ2-2, is KAGVTQTPRYLIKTRGQQVTLSCSPISGHRSVSWYQQTPGQGLQFLFEYFSETQRNKGNFPGRFSGRQFSNSRSEMNVSTLELGDSALYLCASSNHRGTGELFFGEGSRLTVL.

The V gene is TRBV20-1, the J gene TRBJ2-7, with TRBD2 as a possible D gene (5 bases). This CDR3 comprises 13 residues. V shed 3 bases and J shed 1 base, with 10 bases lying between them. CDR1 and CDR2 from the germline V gene are DFQATT and SNEGSKA (reference sequence). In DNA, the CDR3 is TGCAGTGCTAGTTCGGGGATATCCTACGAGCAGTACGTC. Translated: CSASSGISYEQYV.

The chain links TRBV15 to TRBJ2-1; unclear D gene. In germline, CDR1 is LNHNV, CDR2 YYDKDF (reference sequence). V dropped 0 bases and J dropped 7 bases, with 7 bases sitting between them. The CDR3 extends over 13 amino acids. The CDR3 sequence is CATSRDRINEQFF. In nucleotides, the CDR3 is TGTGCCACCAGCAGAGATAGAATAAATGAGCAGTTCTTC.

This chain joins TRBV25-1 and TRBJ2-1; TRBD2 might be the D (7 bases). Between the trimmed V and J ends, which lost 2 bases and 5 bases, there was a span of 13 bases. The CDR3 sequence is 15 residues long. Germline V gives CDR1 MGHDK, CDR2 SYGVNS. CDR3 protein: CASSERTAGNNEQFF. The DNA of the CDR3 is TGTGCCAGCAGTGAACGGACAGCGGGGAACAATGAGCAGTTCTTC.

CDR3 region: CSARTDSGSYEQYF. The CDR3 bases are TGCAGTGCTAGGACGGATAGCGGGTCTTACGAGCAGTACTTC. The chain combines TRBV20-1 with TRBJ2-7; 7 nucleotides match TRBD2. CDR3 length: 14 amino acids. Germline CDR1 reads DFQATT; CDR2 reads SNEGSKA (reference sequence). With V trimmed by 3 bases and J by 4 bases, 9 bases remained unmatched.

This clonotype came up a few times. The chain joins TRBV7-8 to TRBJ1-1; perhaps TRBD1 as D (5 bases). The length of the CDR3 is 14 residues. Trimming stripped 4 bases from V and 6 bases from J, with 15 bases between. CDR1 and CDR2 (germline): SGHVS, FQNEAQ. CDR3 nucleotide sequence: TGTGCCAGCAGCTCGCCAGGGTTTTTGCCTGAAGCTTTCTTT. Protein product: CASSSPGFLPEAFF.

This clonotype was picked up a small number of times. The chain recombines TRBV20-1 with TRBJ1-2; tentatively, D is TRBD1 (5 bases). The CDR3 runs 13 residues. Trimming cost V 4 bases and J 4 bases, with 13 bases left between them. CDR1 is DFQATT and CDR2 is SNEGSKA in the germline V gene (reference sequence). CDR3 bases: TGCAGTGCTAACTCTGGGGCGGGCTATGGCTACACCTTC. Amino acid sequence: CSANSGAGYGYTF.

This clonotype was counted only a few times. This rearrangement joins TRBV5-1 to TRBJ2-2, with TRBD2 as a possible D gene (5 bases). CDR1 SGHRS and CDR2 YFSETQ come from the germline V gene. V was cut by 6 bases and J by 4 bases, with 16 bases left in between. CDR3 length equals 15 residues. CDR3 sequence: CASTYYTGFTGELFF. CDR3 sequence (DNA): TGCGCCAGCACCTATTACACGGGGTTCACCGGGGAGCTGTTTTTT.

The chain carries TRBV6-4 and TRBJ2-7, with unresolved D. V was pared by 7 bases and J by 12 bases, with 7 bases between. The CDR3 contains 8 residues. CDR1 MRHNA and CDR2 SNTAGT come from the germline V gene. CDR3 sequence (DNA): TGTGCCAGCATCGCCAGGTACTTC. Translated: CASIARYF.

The rearrangement joins TRBV7-2 to TRBJ2-5; D gene ambiguous. The V end was cut by 0 bases, the J end by 2 bases, with 13 bases between. There are 16 residues in the CDR3. Germline-derived CDR1 and CDR2 are SGHTA and FQGNSA. CDR3 protein: CASSLADPVGQETQYF. The DNA for the CDR3 is TGTGCCAGCAGCTTAGCAGACCCCGTAGGGCAAGAGACCCAGTACTTC. Drawing the rest from reference TRBV7-2 and TRBJ2-5, the complete variable domain is GAGVSQSPSNKVTEKGKDVELRCDPISGHTALYWYRQSLGQGLEFLIYFQGNSAPDKSGLPSDRFSAERTGGSVSTLTIQRTQQEDSAVYLCASSLADPVGQETQYFGPGTRLLVL.

The chain uses TRBV28 and TRBJ2-1; 12 nucleotides align to TRBD2. The CDR3 covers 16 residues. Germline values: CDR1 MDHEN, CDR2 SYDVKM. V gave up 6 bases and J gave up 9 bases; unmatched junction bases: 12. The CDR3 DNA is TGTGCCAGCAGAGGGGTAAGACTAGCGGGAGTTGGTGAGCAGTTCTTC. This encodes CASRGVRLAGVGEQFF.

This chain connects TRBV10-3 to TRBJ1-3, with TRBD1 matching 8 bases. From germline, CDR1 is ENHRY and CDR2 SYGVKD. The CDR3 is 13 residues long. The ends lost 10 bases at V and 4 bases at J; junction bases unmatched: 6. The CDR3: CATGTGVGNTIYF. The CDR3 nucleotides are TGTGCCACCGGGACAGGCGTAGGAAACACCATATATTTT.

This clonotype was picked up a small number of times. The CDR3 nucleotides read TGCAGTGGAGAGTTGTCGGGGGCGGGCACTGAAGCTTTCTTT. This encodes CSGELSGAGTEAFF. The chain links TRBV20-1 to TRBJ1-1; possible D gene TRBD1, 6 bases. This CDR3 has 14 residues. V was shortened by 7 bases and J by 4 bases, with 19 bases between the two germline ends. Germline V gene sequence: CDR1 DFQATT, CDR2 SNEGSKA (reference sequence).

This chain joins TRBV4-1 and TRBJ2-7, with 10 bases aligning to TRBD1. The CDR3 has 15 residues. V lost 5 bases and J lost 3; bases outside the gene matches: 7. Germline V gives CDR1 MGHRA, CDR2 YSYEKL. This chain's CDR3 is CASSYPGTGDYEQYF. The CDR3 DNA sequence: TGCGCCAGCAGCTACCCCGGGACAGGGGACTACGAGCAGTACTTC.

This clonotype has just a few counts. V usage is TRBV20-1 and J usage is TRBJ2-1; 7 nucleotides agree with TRBD2. The germline CDR1 and CDR2 sequences are DFQATT and SNEGSKA (reference sequence). Trimming took 6 bases from V and 2 from J; bases not matched to a gene: 10. The CDR3 has 15 residues. CDR3 nucleotide sequence: TGCAGTGCGGACGGGGCTAGCGGCCCCTACAATGAGCAGTTCTTC. It encodes CSADGASGPYNEQFF.

This clonotype was found once. The chain uses TRBV20-1 and TRBJ2-7; D unresolved. The germline V and J ends were trimmed by 0 bases and 7 bases, with 7 bases remaining between them. The CDR3 has 11 amino acids. The germline V gene has CDR1 DFQATT and CDR2 SNEGSKA (reference sequence). CDR3 loop: CSARDLGEQYV. The CDR3 nucleotides read TGCAGTGCTAGAGATTTGGGGGAGCAGTACGTC.

The chain employs TRBV7-9 and TRBJ1-1; D may be TRBD1 (6 bases). This CDR3 has 15 residues. The germline gives CDR1 SEHNR, CDR2 FQNEAQ (reference sequence). Trimming took 2 bases from V and 1 from J, leaving 11 bases between them. The CDR3 coding sequence is TGTGCCAGCAGCTTACGGGGGGCTGGGAACACTGAAGCTTTCTTT. It yields the protein CASSLRGAGNTEAFF.

This clonotype has a handful of counts. The rearrangement links TRBV7-9 to TRBJ2-5; D is unresolved. The V gene lost 4 bases and the J gene lost 5 bases, with 8 bases spanning the gap. The CDR3 has 12 amino acids. Germline V lookup: CDR1 SEHNR, CDR2 FQNEAQ (reference sequence). The CDR3 DNA reads TGTGCCAGCAGCTCTGACTGGGAGACCCAGTACTTC. This translates into CASSSDWETQYF.